This section outlines one T cell receptor beta chain sequence together with its context. Its antigen is not known. These data come from a study of long-term antiretroviral therapy in people with HIV. The assay, immunoSEQ v3.0, was run at survey level. The method was immunoSEQ multiplex PCR; TCRdb's version includes in-frame clones alone and lacks a portion of them. Among about 35,000 clones listed, about four fifths were seen once. The CDR3 covers 15 residues. Per the germline V gene, CDR1 is SEHNR and CDR2 is FQNEAQ (reference sequence). V was cut by 6 bases and J by 2 bases, with 17 bases left in between. Each HIV-infected participant was given treatment in the United States. Findings and caveats of the study: Blood dating 2004 to 2017 may reflect older ART regimens. Clonal populations expanded prior to ART predominated within the repertoire at all time points. The study found that diversity rose after ART but stayed below transplant donor controls.

This chain connects TRBV7-9 to TRBJ2-7, with D perhaps TRBD1 (6 bases). This sequence was found in a man in his fifties or sixties with HIV. Material: unsorted PBMCs, obtained 3 years after starting antiretroviral therapy. The CDR3 region is CASSKTDRGAYEQYF. CDR3 DNA: TGTGCCAGCAGTAAAACGGACAGAGGGGCCTACGAGCAGTACTTC.